This is a list of T cell receptor beta chains from one sample in a study of T cell repertoires in cytomegalovirus infection. Which antigens these TCRs recognize remains unknown. TCRdb processed the reads anew with MiXCR; each CDR3 protein has one entry. The table records 570,000 or so distinct CDR3 sequences, 40% of them present only once. This specimen consisted of cultured PBMCs, obtained from culture after CMV antigen stimulation. The receptors shown here come from a human donor in good health (CMV status not recorded). Some clones in this sample may be carry-over from other donors' samples. CDR3s include the opening cysteine and the closing phenylalanine or tryptophan. The order of the fields is clone size, V gene, J gene, D gene, CDR3 protein, CDR3 DNA. D genes are given only for firm matches. Only part of the rows carry a size: once, few, many, or a class if the clone is expanded.

-	TRBV20-1	TRBJ2-7	TRBD2	CSARGTSGSYEQYF	TGCAGTGCTAGGGGGACTAGCGGCTCCTACGAGCAGTACTTC
-	TRBV12-3/TRBV12-4	TRBJ2-7	-	CASSFGESYEQYF	TGTGCCAGCAGTTTTGGGGAATCCTACGAGCAGTACTTC
few	TRBV7-2	TRBJ1-1	-	CASSLSQGGVNTEAFF	TGTGCCAGCAGCTTAAGTCAGGGTGGAGTGAACACTGAAGCTTTCTTT
many	TRBV7-8	TRBJ1-6	TRBD1	CASSFQGARNSPLHF	TGTGCCAGCAGCTTCCAGGGGGCCCGGAATTCACCCCTCCACTTT
-	TRBV7-2	TRBJ1-5	-	CASSLDQIGPQHF	TGTGCCAGCAGCTTAGACCAAATAGGGCCCCAGCATTTT
few	TRBV12-5	TRBJ2-1	TRBD2	CASGTGLASYNEQFF	TGTGCTAGTGGTACGGGACTAGCCTCCTACAATGAGCAGTTCTTC
few	TRBV7-9	TRBJ2-7	-	CASSRGQFSYEQYF	TGTGCCAGCAGCCGTGGACAGTTTTCCTACGAGCAGTACTTC
-	TRBV10-3	TRBJ2-2	TRBD2	CALLRGASDTGELFF	TGTGCCCTCCTGCGGGGGGCCAGCGACACCGGGGAGCTGTTTTTT
few	TRBV2	TRBJ2-7	-	CASRLTYVTYEQYF	TGTGCCAGCAGACTTACATACGTTACCTACGAGCAGTACTTC
-	TRBV5-5	TRBJ2-1	-	CASSLILYSLGDEQFF	TGTGCCAGCAGCCTAATATTATACTCCCTGGGGGATGAGCAGTTCTTC
few	TRBV2	TRBJ1-1	-	CASRQILWGSTEAFF	TGTGCCAGCAGACAGATTTTATGGGGTAGCACTGAAGCTTTCTTT
-	TRBV28	TRBJ2-4	-	CASSLFRTDAKNIQYF	TGTGCCAGCAGTTTATTTCGGACTGATGCCAAAAACATTCAGTACTTC
-	TRBV20-1	TRBJ2-3	TRBD2	CSASGLTGADTQYF	TGCAGTGCTTCGGGACTAACGGGGGCAGATACGCAGTATTTT
-	TRBV11-2	TRBJ2-2	-	CASKTGAGAPPELFF	TGTGCCAGCAAAACTGGGGCAGGGGCCCCCCCGGAGCTGTTTTTT
few	TRBV28	TRBJ1-5	-	CASTLGTILGNQPQHF	TGTGCCAGCACCCTGGGGACGATTTTGGGCAATCAGCCCCAGCATTTT
many	TRBV7-2	TRBJ2-5	-	CASSRDRETQYF	TGTGCCAGCAGCCGGGACCGCGAGACCCAGTACTTC
-	TRBV7-2	TRBJ2-1	-	CASSPVYWGSFNEQFF	TGTGCCAGCAGCCCGGTTTACTGGGGGTCCTTCAATGAGCAGTTCTTC
-	TRBV27	TRBJ2-1	-	CASSRLWGMDYNEQFF	TGTGCCAGCAGTCGTTTGTGGGGGATGGACTACAATGAGCAGTTCTTC
few	TRBV11-2	TRBJ2-7	-	CASSLGIAGVSYEQYF	TGTGCCAGCAGCTTAGGAATCGCAGGGGTCTCCTACGAGCAGTACTTC
few	TRBV6-1	TRBJ1-4	-	CASSESRANEKLFF	TGTGCCAGCAGTGAAAGCAGGGCGAATGAAAAACTGTTTTTT
few	TRBV6-2/TRBV6-3	TRBJ2-7	-	CASSPLWGQSLSYEQYF	TGTGCCAGCAGTCCTCTTTGGGGGCAGTCCCTCTCCTACGAGCAGTACTTC
few	TRBV27	TRBJ2-2	TRBD1	CASAGTGWAGELFF	TGTGCCAGCGCCGGGACAGGGTGGGCCGGGGAGCTGTTTTTT
many	TRBV7-8	TRBJ2-3	TRBD2	CASSLGLAGATDTQYF	TGTGCCAGCAGCCTAGGACTAGCGGGAGCTACAGATACGCAGTATTTT